This TCR beta chain comes out of a study of T-cell memory formation after mild COVID-19. Study-wide points: Pre-infection memory contained some responding clones, which suggested that cross-reactive memory had joined. Largely, contracting CD4+ clones fell within CM and EM, and contracting CD8+ clones within EMRA.

Concerning this clonotype itself: The antigen is undetermined.

TCRdb fed the 5' RACE reads into MiXCR, producing one record per CDR3 protein. The profile shows roughly 250,000 distinct CDR3 sequences, about 16% of them singletons. From germline, CDR1 is MNHEY and CDR2 SVGEGT. The junction had 10 bases not matched to a gene; V was cut back by 2 bases and J by 4 bases. CDR3 length: 17 amino acids. The receptor's source is a man between 18 and 35 years old who had mild COVID-19 (a few samples of this study predate the infection). Cell type and time point are not known. Sequenced input: PBMCs or a T cell subset sorted from them (not recorded which). The chain combines TRBV6-2 or TRBV6-3 with TRBJ2-2, with TRBD1 matching 7 bases. The CDR3 DNA follows: TGTGCCAGCAGTTACCGGTCCGACAGGGTTCTCACCGGGGAGCTGTTTTTT. Amino acids: CASSYRSDRVLTGELFF.